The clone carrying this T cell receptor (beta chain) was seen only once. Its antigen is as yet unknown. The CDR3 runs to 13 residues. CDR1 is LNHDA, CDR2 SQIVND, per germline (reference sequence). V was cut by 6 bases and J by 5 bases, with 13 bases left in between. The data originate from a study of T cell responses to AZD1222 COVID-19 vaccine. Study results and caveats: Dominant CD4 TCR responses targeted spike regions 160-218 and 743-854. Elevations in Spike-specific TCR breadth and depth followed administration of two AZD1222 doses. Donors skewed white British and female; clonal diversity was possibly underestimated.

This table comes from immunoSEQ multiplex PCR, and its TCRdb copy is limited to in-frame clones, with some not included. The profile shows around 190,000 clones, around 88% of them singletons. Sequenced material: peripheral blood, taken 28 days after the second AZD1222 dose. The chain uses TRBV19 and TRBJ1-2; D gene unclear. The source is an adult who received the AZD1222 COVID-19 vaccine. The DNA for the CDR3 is TGTGCCAGTAGCCCTCTAGGGTCTTATGGCTACACCTTC. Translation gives CASSPLGSYGYTF.